This T cell receptor beta chain is drawn from a study of human T cells and chemical hapten exposure. Across the whole study: The variation in per-sample TCR yields arose mainly from small differences in pooled library volumes.

As concerns this clonotype: Antigen: not known.

The study's findings and limits: DPC sensitization left the count of TCRs above 1 in 1000 unchanged.

Unfractionated whole blood yielded the extracted total RNA. Attachment of unique molecular identifiers to individual cDNA molecules was performed in the library. Original analysis: A per-sample median of 95,638 TCRs was observed, with a range of roughly 20,000 to 750,000. From the reads, TCRdb called clonotypes with MiXCR, one entry per CDR3 protein. None of the V and J calls come from the authors' own analysis; TCRdb made them. The sample carries 100,000 to 150,000 distinct CDR3 sequences, 8.5% recorded once. V shed 3 bases and J 3 bases; nucleotides not matched to a gene: 7. This CDR3 contains 16 residues.

This rearrangement joins TRBV12-3 or TRBV12-4 to TRBJ2-5, with 10 positions matching TRBD2. Sequencing was done on a sample of whole blood. The origin of this receptor is a human donor in good health. Some clones in this sample may be carry-over from other donors' samples. Written as DNA, the CDR3 is TGTGCCAGCAGTTTTGAAGGACTAGCGGTTGAAGAGACCCAGTACTTC. Amino acid sequence: CASSFEGLAVEETQYF.